Listed here are 7 T cell receptor beta chains from one sample, sequenced in a study of cytomegalovirus exposure and HLA in healthy donors. The PCR contained 60 Vbeta and 13 Jbeta primers. The method was immunoSEQ multiplex PCR; TCRdb's version includes in-frame clones alone and lacks a portion of them. The sample gives around 52,000 clones, roughly four fifths of which show up once; approximately 1.5% is in the top ten. The sample comprised PBMCs. The receptor source for this set is a man aged 40-49 years in good health and CMV-seronegative.

The chain combines TRBV30 with TRBJ2-2; D gene unclear. This CDR3 has 19 residues. Trimming shortened V by 5 bases and J by 2 bases, and 27 bases separated the two germline ends. Germline V CDR1 and CDR2: GTSNPN, SVGIG (reference sequence). The chain's CDR3 is CAWGGYVNPAEFNTGELFF. The CDR3 bases are TGTGCCTGGGGCGGTTATGTAAATCCGGCAGAGTTTAACACCGGGGAGCTGTTTTTT.

V and J are TRBV28 and TRBJ1-3; D remains unclear. Germline-derived CDR1 and CDR2 are MDHEN and SYDVKM. The CDR3 covers 14 residues. The V and J ends lost 8 bases and 0 bases respectively, with 11 bases between them. The CDR3 protein is CASRSSFSGNTIYF. The CDR3 DNA follows: TGTGCCAGCCGGAGCTCTTTCTCTGGAAACACCATATATTTT.

The J gene is TRBJ2-7, the V gene TRBV2, with D possibly being TRBD2 (6 bases). From germline, CDR1 is SNHLY and CDR2 FYNNEI. The CDR3 covers 14 residues. V was clipped by 4 bases and J by 2 bases, with 12 bases between them. The CDR3 DNA follows: TGTGCCAGCAGTGGGGGGACTCTGCCCTACGAGCAGTACGTC. Translation gives CASSGGTLPYEQYV.

The V call is TRBV13, the J call TRBJ2-1; D remains ambiguous. Trimming pared 5 bases from V and 6 bases from J, leaving 14 bases between. CDR3 length: 14 residues. Germline V lookup: CDR1 PRHDT, CDR2 FYEKMQ (reference sequence). The CDR3 loop reads CASSPPVPSNEQFF. The CDR3 nucleotides are TGTGCCAGCAGCCCCCCGGTTCCAAGCAATGAGCAGTTCTTC.

The sample holds a few counts of this clone. The chain carries TRBV6-1 and TRBJ2-6, with TRBD2 as a possible D gene (5 bases). The germline V gene encodes CDR1 MNHNS and CDR2 SASEGT. The V end was cut by 3 bases, the J end by 3 bases, with 9 bases between. CDR3 length: 15 amino acids. For the CDR3, the DNA is TGTGCCAGCAGTGATCGGGGATATGGGGCCAACGTCCTGACTTTC. Protein sequence: CASSDRGYGANVLTF.

CDR3 bases: TGCGCCAGCAGCTTGGACAGGGGTCCCACAGATACGCAGTATTTT. Translating it yields CASSLDRGPTDTQYF. V is TRBV5-1 and J is TRBJ2-3, with 7 bases identical to TRBD1. Germline CDR1 reads SGHRS; CDR2 reads YFSETQ. CDR3 size: 15 residues. The J segment lost 2 bases and the V segment lost 0 bases, leaving 3 bases of the junction unmatched.

In this sample, this clone is medium-sized. This rearrangement joins TRBV2 to TRBJ2-3, with 8 bases fitting TRBD2. Germline CDR1 SNHLY, CDR2 FYNNEI. V shed 8 bases, J shed 1 base, and the junction held 14 bases outside the gene matches. This CDR3 has 17 amino acids. CDR3 in amino acids: CASRVTSGDMGTDTQYF. In nucleotides, the CDR3 is TGTGCCAGCCGAGTTACTAGCGGTGATATGGGCACAGATACGCAGTATTTT.